This entry concerns a single TCR beta chain. The antigen is not known. Germline CDR1 is MNHEY and CDR2 is SMNVEV (reference sequence). V was pared by 5 bases and J by 0 bases, with 14 bases between. This CDR3 has 16 residues. The data stem from a study of Ad26.COV2.S vaccination and SARS-CoV-2 variants. About the research overall: Recipients of Ad26.COV2.S got it intramuscularly, once or twice 56 days apart. Findings and limits, study-wide: Individuals receiving vaccine had higher spike-specific TCR breadth than placebo recipients did. Vaccinees and placebo recipients showed similar non-spike TCR breadth.

The repertoire was sequenced with immunoSEQ multiplex PCR; TCRdb's copy has only in-frame clones and lacks some. Of fewer than 500,000 clones listed, roughly 91% were seen once; the top ten hold about 4.4%. Noted treatment: 19 received Ad26.COV2.S at low or high dose, single or two shots; 5 received placebo; per-sample allocation not given. Sampling happened 63 days after the first vaccine or placebo injection. At a Boston site, the person donating was an adult of 18-55 years. The material sequenced was peripheral blood, taken in a trial of Ad26.COV2.S vaccine versus placebo. V is TRBV27 and J is TRBJ2-1; possibly TRBD2 for D (5 bases). The TCR comes from a person between 18 and 65 years old who received the Ad26.COV2.S COVID-19 vaccine or a placebo. For the CDR3, the DNA is TGTGCCAGCAGTCCCATTTTTACTAGCTCCTACAATGAGCAGTTCTTC. This gives the protein CASSPIFTSSYNEQFF.